The 8 T cell receptor beta chains below all came from one sample that was sequenced in a study of blood T cell repertoires in COVID-19. The table came from immunoSEQ multiplex PCR; TCRdb's copy has only in-frame clones and leaves some out. The sample shows approximately 75,000 clones, around 85% of them seen only once. The specimen was peripheral blood. These receptors came from a man older than 75 with acute or convalescent COVID-19.

The chain uses TRBV24-1 and TRBJ2-5, with 10 bases matching TRBD1. Trimming took 5 bases from V and 5 from J; bases not matched to a gene: 10. The CDR3 contains 16 residues. CDR1 and CDR2 from the germline V gene are KGHDR and SFDVKD. CDR3 in DNA: TGTGCCACCAGTGGCCCACCGGGACAGGGGCCTGAGACCCAGTACTTC. It codes for CATSGPPGQGPETQYF.

This rearrangement joins TRBV5-4 to TRBJ1-6, with D possibly TRBD1 on 5 matching bases. The CDR3 runs 15 residues. The V end was cut by 1 base, the J end by 10 bases, with 15 bases between. Germline values: CDR1 SGHNT, CDR2 YYREEE (reference sequence). This chain's CDR3 is CASSLQGLGWSPLHF. CDR3 DNA sequence: TGTGCCAGCAGCTTGCAGGGATTGGGGTGGTCACCCCTCCACTTT.

The V and J genes are TRBV3-1 (or the pseudogene TRBV3-2) and TRBJ2-1; 8 bases are a match to TRBD1. The CDR3 has 15 residues. V was pared by 1 base and J by 6 bases, with 5 bases of the junction left unmatched. Germline assignment: CDR1 LGHDT and CDR2 YNNKEL (reference sequence). The CDR3 DNA sequence: TGTGCCAGCAGCCAAGGGGACAGGTTTCCCAATGAGCAGTTCTTC. It yields the protein CASSQGDRFPNEQFF.

The chain recombines TRBV5-8 with TRBJ2-5; 8 bases match TRBD1. V shed 4 bases and J 1 base; nucleotides not matched to a gene: 9. The CDR3 spans 16 residues. CDR1 is SGHTS and CDR2 is YDEGEE in the germline V gene. The CDR3: CASSRFQGAPQETQYF. CDR3 nucleotide sequence: TGTGCCAGCAGCCGATTTCAGGGGGCACCCCAAGAGACCCAGTACTTC.

This clone has just one count. The gene calls are TRBV2 and TRBJ2-4; TRBD1 matches 10 bases. CDR1 and CDR2 (germline): SNHLY, FYNNEI. CDR3 length equals 14 residues. Trimming took 9 bases from V and 4 from J; bases not matched to a gene: 6. CDR3 amino acids: CASHPGQGKNIQYF. Written as DNA, the CDR3 is TGTGCCAGTCATCCGGGACAGGGGAAAAACATTCAGTACTTC.

The V call is TRBV5-4, the J call TRBJ1-1; TRBD1 matches at 8 bases. Trimming removed 0 bases from V and 4 bases from J; junction bases left unmatched: 5. This CDR3 has 15 amino acids. Germline V CDR1 and CDR2: SGHNT, YYREEE (reference sequence). The CDR3 nucleotides read TGTGCCAGCAGCTTGGGGCTACAGGGGGTCACTGAAGCTTTCTTT. Its translation is CASSLGLQGVTEAFF.

The chain's CDR3 is CAISMDRGNTEAFF. The CDR3, as DNA: TGTGCCATCAGTATGGACAGGGGGAACACTGAAGCTTTCTTT. The chain combines TRBV10-3 with TRBJ1-1, with 9 bases aligning to TRBD1. V gave up 5 bases and J gave up 1 base; unmatched junction bases: 2. This CDR3 contains 14 residues. Germline V gene sequence: CDR1 ENHRY, CDR2 SYGVKD.

The chain couples TRBV6-1 to TRBJ1-4; possibly TRBD1 for D (6 bases). V shed 2 bases and J shed 4 bases, with 17 bases lying between them. In germline, CDR1 is MNHNS, CDR2 SASEGT. The CDR3 length is 17 residues. The CDR3 DNA reads as TGTGCCAGCAGTGAAATGGGGGCCCCAGATTTTAATGAAAAACTGTTTTTT. Protein: CASSEMGAPDFNEKLFF.